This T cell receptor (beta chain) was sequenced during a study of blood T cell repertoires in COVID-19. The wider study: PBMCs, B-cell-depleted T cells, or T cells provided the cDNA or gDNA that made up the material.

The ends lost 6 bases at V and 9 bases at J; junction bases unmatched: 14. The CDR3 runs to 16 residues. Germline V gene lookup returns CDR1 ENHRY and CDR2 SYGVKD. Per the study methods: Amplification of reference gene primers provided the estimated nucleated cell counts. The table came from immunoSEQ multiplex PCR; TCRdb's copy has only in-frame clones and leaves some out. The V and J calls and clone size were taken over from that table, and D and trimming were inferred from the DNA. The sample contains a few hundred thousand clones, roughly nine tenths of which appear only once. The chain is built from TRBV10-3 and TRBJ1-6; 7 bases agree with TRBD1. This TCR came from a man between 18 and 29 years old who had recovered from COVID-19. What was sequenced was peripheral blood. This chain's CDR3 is CAISPRDRDGISPLHF. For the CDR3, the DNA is TGTGCCATCAGCCCCCGCGACAGGGATGGAATTTCACCCCTCCACTTT.